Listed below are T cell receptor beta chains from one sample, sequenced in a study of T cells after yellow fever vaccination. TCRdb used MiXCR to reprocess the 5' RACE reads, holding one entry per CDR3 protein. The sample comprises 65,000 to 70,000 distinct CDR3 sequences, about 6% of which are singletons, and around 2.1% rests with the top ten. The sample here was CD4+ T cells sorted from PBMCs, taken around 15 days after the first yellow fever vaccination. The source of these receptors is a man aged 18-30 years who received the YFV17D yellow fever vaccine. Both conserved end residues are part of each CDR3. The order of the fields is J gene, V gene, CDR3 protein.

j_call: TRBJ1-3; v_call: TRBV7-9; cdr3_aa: CASSTGPLNSGNTIYF
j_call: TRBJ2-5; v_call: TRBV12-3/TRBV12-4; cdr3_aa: CASSFGLAGTQETQYF
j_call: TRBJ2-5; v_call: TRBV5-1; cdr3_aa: CASSLGPKETQYF
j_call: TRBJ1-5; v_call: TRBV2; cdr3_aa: CASSGQPNQPQHF
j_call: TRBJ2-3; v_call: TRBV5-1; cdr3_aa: CASGLAGASTDTQYF
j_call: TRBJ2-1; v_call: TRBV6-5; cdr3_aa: CASSYSTGVGNEQFF
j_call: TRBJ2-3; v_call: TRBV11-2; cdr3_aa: CASSKTRDRGTDTQYF
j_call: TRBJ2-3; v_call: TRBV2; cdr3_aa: CASSVEGGGADTQYF
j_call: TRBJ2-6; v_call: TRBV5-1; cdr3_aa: CASSLDSAASGANVLTF
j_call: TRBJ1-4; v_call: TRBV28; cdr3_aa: CASRADGEKLFF
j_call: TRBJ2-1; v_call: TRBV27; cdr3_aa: CASRSGLDNEQFF
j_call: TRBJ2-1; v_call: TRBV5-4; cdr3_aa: CASSLGLVGYNEQFF
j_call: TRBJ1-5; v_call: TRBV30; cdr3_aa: CAWRGSDYQPQHF
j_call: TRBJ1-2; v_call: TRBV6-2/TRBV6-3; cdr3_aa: CASSRRQKYGYTF
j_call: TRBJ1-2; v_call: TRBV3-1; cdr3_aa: CASSQDAVEGQGYTF
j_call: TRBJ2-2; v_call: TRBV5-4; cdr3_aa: CASSFRDRGAGELFF
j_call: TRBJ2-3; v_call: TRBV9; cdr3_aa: CASGRYTDTQYF
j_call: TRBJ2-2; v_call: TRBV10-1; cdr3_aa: CASSPVRGGPGELFF
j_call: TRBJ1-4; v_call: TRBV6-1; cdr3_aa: CASSRTATNEKLFF
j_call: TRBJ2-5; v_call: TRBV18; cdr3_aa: CASSPTDELAQYF
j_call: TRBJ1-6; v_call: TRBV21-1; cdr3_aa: CASSKVFPGVVCNSPLHF
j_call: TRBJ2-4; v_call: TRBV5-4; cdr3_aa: CASSAYLTGTVAKNIQYF
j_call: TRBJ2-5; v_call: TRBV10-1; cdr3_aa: CASSEISLGGTQYF
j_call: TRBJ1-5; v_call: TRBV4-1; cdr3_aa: CASSQIDRTRPQHF
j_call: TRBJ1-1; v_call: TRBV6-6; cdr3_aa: CASITDGGEAFF
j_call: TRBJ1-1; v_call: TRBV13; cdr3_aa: CAREGGEAFF
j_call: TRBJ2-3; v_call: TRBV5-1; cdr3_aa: CASSPGLVGDTQYF
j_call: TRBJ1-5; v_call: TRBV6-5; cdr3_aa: CASTQGVANQPQHF
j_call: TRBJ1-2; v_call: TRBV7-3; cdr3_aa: CASSLTGGTEVYGYTF
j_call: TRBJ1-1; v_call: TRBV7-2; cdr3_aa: CASSLNSMNTEAFF
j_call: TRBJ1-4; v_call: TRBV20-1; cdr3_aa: CSAGGRGNEKLFF
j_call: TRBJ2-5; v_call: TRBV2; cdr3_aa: CASSPRTLLTQYF
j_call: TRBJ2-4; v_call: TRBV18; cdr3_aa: CASSPRENIQYF
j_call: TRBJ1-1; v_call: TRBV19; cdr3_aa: CASKKTMNTEAFF
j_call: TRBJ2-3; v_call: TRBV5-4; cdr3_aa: CASQTDTDTQYF
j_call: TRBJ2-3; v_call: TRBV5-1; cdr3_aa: CASSRDRYTDTQYF
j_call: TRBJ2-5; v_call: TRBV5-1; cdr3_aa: CASSPGAGGQETQYF
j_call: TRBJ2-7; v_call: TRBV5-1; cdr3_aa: CASSLAAGQPTYEQYF
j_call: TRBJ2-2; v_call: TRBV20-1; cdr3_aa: CSARVSGGELFF
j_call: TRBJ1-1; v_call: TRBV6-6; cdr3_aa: CASVRGGTEAFF
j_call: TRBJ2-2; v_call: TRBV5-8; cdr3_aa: CASSRWTGDDTGELFF
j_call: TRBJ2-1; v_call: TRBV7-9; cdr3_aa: CASSLHGGPGNEQFF
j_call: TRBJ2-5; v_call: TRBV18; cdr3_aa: CASSPYQETQYF
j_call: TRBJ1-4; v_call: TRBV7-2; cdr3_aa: CASSLFRHATNEKLFF
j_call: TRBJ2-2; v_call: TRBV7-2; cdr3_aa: CASSHARGQGAHGELFF
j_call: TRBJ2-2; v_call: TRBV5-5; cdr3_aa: CASTSVGAVFGELFF
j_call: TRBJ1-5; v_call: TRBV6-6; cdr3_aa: CASSRGGDQPQHF
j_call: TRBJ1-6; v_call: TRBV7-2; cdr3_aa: CASSLVGGANSPLHF
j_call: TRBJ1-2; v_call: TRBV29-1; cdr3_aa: CSGAGTGVEYGYTF
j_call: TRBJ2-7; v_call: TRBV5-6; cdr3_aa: CASSPGDNYEQYF
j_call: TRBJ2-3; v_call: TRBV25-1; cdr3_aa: CASSEFLAGDTDTQYF
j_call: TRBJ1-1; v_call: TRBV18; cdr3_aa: CASSPGLRDRGWTTEAFF
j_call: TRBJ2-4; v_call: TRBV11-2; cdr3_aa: CASSPLNRENIQYF
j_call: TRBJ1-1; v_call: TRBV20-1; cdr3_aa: CSAREGGSDTEAFF
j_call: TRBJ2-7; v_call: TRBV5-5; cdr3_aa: CASSPGVLYEQYF
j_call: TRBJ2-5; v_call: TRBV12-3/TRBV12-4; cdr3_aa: CASRGQGQETQYF
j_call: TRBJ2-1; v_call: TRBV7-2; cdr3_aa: CASRRSGQGLNEQFF
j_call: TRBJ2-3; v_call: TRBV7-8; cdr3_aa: CASTPGSFSTDTQYF
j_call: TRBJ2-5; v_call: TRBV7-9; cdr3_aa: CASSAGQRETQYF
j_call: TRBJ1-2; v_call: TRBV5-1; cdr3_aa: CASSLNSNYGYTF